This TCR beta chain appears in the sequencing data of a study of T cells after yellow fever vaccination (dated by TCRdb to between 2018 and 2021). Regarding the research as a whole: The SMART-Seq v4 Ultra Low Input RNA kit was used to prepare libraries from fractions with low cell numbers. To follow T-cell clones before and after both primary and booster YFV17D yellow fever vaccination, bulk TCR alpha and beta repertoires underwent longitudinal sequencing. Two healthy male donors, one aged 18 to 29 and one aged 30 to 39 years, were included in the cohort. Bulk PBMC replicates and cell subsets were isolated from blood drawn at multiple timepoints before and after both primary and secondary immunization. What the work shows at the level of the full study, not this receptor alone: Because abundant contaminating clonotypes from the bulk population could be contained in FACS-sorted repertoires, computational filtering was required. Compared with the primary T-cell response, the secondary T-cell response was weaker but faster, peaking on day 5 rather than day 15. Because only two donors were included in the study, the extent to which the findings can be generalized is limited. A small share of clonotypes occurred in both CD4 and CD8 compartments, likely arising from convergent recombination. After the booster, most clones that had expanded after primary vaccination were detected again (almost 97% of CD4 and around 88% of CD8), suggesting broad maintenance of memory.

A distance of 13 bases separates the germline ends of V and J, which lose 0 bases and 2 bases respectively. The CDR3 sequence holds 15 residues, the cysteine and phenylalanine included. Just CDR3 DNA is preserved here, 45 bases in frame from base 1. The CDR1 and CDR2 encoded by the germline V gene (reference sequence) are DFQATT and SNEGSKA. The treatment or condition tag for this specimen amounts to: live attenuated yellow fever vaccine strain. A standard Ficoll-Paque protocol was used to isolate PBMCs from peripheral blood. Dynabeads CD4 and CD8 positive selection kits were used to isolate the CD4 and CD8 T-cell fractions. TriZol was used to extract RNA from bulk PBMCs, CD4 and CD8 fractions, and dextramer-positive and dextramer-negative fractions. TCR cDNA was synthesized by 5'RACE template switching, which introduced a universal primer site and unique molecular identifiers. Priming of cDNA synthesis was performed from both the TCR alpha and TCR beta constant segments. Libraries were amplified in two PCR steps, with sample barcodes and sequencing adapters added in the second step. Sequencing of libraries was performed on Illumina HiSeq 2500 (2x100 bp) or NovaSeq (2x150 bp). Per the authors' processing: Demultiplexing of reads and collapsing into UMI consensus sequences were performed with MIGEC, and V(D)J alignment was carried out with MiXCR. Vaccine-responding clonotypes were identified with edgeR using replicate PBMC samples, with FDR below 0.01 and a log2 fold change above 5 up to day 15 being required. Each bulk clonotype received a CD4 or CD8 identity based on whether the sequenced CD4 or CD8 repertoire contained that clonotype at higher abundance. TCRdb took the public reads, trimmed them with fastp at Q25, ran MiXCR for clone calling and kept in-frame beta chains. Rows matching on CDR3 protein sequence are summarized as one entry with the most common DNA and genes. The V and J calls shown here were made by TCRdb, not taken from the authors' results. Within this sample are about 240,000 distinct CDR3 sequences, with 6.9% of them counted one time only. The ten largest make up roughly 0.9% of the sample.

This clonotype was picked up many times. Its antigen is currently not known. Qualities for individual bases were not recorded, and no much larger clone is one base off. The V and J segments used are TRBV20-1 and TRBJ2-5, with TRBD2 as a weak D call on 6 bases. This sequence was found in a man younger than 45 who received the YFV17D yellow fever vaccine. Specimen: CD4+ T cells sorted from PBMCs, collected 15 days after the yellow fever booster vaccination. The CDR3 protein sequence reads: CSARDGGTPQETQYF. The nucleotide sequence reads as follows: TGCAGTGCTAGAGATGGCGGGACGCCGCAAGAGACCCAGTACTTC.